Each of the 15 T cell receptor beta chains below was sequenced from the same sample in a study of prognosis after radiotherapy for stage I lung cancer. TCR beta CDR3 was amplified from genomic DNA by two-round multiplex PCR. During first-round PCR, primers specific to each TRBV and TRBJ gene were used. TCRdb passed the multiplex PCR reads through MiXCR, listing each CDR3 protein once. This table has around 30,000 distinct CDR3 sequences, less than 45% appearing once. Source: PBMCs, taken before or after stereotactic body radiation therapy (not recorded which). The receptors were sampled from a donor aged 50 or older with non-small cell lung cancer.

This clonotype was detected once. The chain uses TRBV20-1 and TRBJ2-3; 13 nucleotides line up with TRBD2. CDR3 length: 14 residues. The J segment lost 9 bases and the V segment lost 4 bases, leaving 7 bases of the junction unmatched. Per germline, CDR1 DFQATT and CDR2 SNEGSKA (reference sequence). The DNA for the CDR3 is TGCAGTGCTACAACTAGCGGGAGGGCCCTCACGCAGTATTTT. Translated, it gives CSATTSGRALTQYF.

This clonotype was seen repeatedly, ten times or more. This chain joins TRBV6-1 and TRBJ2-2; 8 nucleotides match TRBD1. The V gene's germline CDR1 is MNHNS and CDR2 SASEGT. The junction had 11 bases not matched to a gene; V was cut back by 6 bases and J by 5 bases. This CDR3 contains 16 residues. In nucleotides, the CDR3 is TGTGCCAGCAGCGATGGGACAGGCCAGGGGACCGGGGAGCTGTTTTTT. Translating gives CASSDGTGQGTGELFF.

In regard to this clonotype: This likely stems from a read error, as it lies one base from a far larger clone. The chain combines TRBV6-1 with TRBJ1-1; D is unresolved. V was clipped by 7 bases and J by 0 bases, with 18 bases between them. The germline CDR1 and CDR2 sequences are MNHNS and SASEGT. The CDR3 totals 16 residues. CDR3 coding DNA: TGTGCCAGCATTTACGGTGGTGAGTTTCTGAACACTGAAGCTTTCTTT. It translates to CASIYGGEFLNTEAFF.

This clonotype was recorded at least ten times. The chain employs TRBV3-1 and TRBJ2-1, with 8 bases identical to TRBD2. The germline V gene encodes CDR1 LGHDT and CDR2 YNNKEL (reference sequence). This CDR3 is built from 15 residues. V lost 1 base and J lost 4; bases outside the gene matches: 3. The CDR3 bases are TGTGCCAGCAGCCAAGGTCTAGCGGGTTACAATGAGCAGTTCTTC. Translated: CASSQGLAGYNEQFF.

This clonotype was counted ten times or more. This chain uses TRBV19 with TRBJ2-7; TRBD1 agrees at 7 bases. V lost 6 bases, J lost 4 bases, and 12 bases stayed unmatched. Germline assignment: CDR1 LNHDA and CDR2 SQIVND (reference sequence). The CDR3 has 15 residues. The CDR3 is CASRPTRQGDYEQYF. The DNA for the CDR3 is TGTGCCAGTAGACCCACCCGGCAGGGGGATTACGAGCAGTACTTC.

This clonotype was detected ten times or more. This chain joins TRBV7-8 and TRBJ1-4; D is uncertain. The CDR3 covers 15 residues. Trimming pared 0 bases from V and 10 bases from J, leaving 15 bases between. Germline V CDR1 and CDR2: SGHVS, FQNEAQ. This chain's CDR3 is CASSLAGGLLGKLFF. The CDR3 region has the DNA TGTGCCAGCAGCTTAGCGGGCGGTTTATTAGGAAAACTGTTTTTT.

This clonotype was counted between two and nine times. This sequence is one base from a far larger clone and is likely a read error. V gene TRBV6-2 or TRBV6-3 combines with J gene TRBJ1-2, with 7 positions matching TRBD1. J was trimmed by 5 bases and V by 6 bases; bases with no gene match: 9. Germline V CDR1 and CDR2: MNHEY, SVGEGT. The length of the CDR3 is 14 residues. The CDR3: CASSTGQVLYGYTF. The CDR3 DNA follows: TGTGCCAGCAGCACCGGACAGGTACTGTATGGCTACACCTTC.

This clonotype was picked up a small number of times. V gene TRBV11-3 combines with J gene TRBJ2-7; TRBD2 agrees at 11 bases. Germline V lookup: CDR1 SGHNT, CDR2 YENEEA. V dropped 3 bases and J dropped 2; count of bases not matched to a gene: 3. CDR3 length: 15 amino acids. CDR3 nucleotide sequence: TGTGCCAGCAGCTTGACTAGCGGGATTGCCTACGAGCAGTACTTC. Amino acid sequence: CASSLTSGIAYEQYF.

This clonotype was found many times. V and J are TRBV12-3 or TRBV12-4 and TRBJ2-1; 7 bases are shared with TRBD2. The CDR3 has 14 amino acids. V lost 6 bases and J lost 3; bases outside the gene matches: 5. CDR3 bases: TGTGCCAGCAGGTCACTAGCGAGCTACAATGAGCAGTTCTTC. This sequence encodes CASRSLASYNEQFF.

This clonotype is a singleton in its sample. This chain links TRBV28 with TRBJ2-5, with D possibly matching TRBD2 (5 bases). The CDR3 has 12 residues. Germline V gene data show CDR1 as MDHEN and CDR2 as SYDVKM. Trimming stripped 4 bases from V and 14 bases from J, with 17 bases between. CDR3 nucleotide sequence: TGTGCCAGCAGTTCCACCTGGACTGATCATTACTTC. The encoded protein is CASSSTWTDHYF. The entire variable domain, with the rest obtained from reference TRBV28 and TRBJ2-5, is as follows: DVKVTQSSRYLVKRTGEKVFLECVQDMDHENMFWYRQDPGLGLRLIYFSYDVKMKEKGDIPEGYSVSREKKERFSLILESASTNQTSMYLCASSSTWTDHYFGPGTRLLVL.

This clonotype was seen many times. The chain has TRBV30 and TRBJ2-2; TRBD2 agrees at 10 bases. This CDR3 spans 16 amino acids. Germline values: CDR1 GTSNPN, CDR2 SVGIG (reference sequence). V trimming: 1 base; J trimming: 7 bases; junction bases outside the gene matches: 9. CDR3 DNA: TGTGCCTGGAGTGAAGTGCTAGCGGGAGAGGGCGGGGAGCTGTTTTTT. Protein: CAWSEVLAGEGGELFF.

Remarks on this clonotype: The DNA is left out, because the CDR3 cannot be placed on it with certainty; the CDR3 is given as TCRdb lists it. The CDR3: CSAQDERSCFF. The rearrangement joins TRBV20-1 to TRBJ2-2. Germline assignment: CDR1 DFQATT and CDR2 SNEGSKA (reference sequence). The CDR3 is 11 amino acids long, termini counted.

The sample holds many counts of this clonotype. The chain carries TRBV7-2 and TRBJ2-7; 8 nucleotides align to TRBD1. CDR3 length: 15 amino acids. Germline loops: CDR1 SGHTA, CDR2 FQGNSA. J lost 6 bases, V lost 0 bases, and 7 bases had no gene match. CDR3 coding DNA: TGTGCCAGCAGCTTAGCCCCCTGGACAGGGAGCGAGCAGTACTTC. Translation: CASSLAPWTGSEQYF.

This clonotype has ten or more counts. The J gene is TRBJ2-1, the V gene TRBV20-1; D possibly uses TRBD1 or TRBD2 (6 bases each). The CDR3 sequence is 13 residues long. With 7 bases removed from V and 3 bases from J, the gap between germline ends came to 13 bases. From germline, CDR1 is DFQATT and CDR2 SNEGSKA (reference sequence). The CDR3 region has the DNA TGCAGTGAAGGGGGGCAACTCTACAATGAGCAGTTCTTC. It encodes CSEGGQLYNEQFF.

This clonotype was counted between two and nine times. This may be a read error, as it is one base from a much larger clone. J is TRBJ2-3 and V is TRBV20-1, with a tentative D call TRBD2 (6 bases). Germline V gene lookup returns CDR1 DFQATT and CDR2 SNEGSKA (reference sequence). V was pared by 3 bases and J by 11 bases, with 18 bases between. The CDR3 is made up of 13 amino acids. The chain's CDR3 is CSARVLARNMQYF. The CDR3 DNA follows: TGCAGTGCTAGGGTGCTAGCGAGGAATATGCAGTATTTT.